The entry below gives a single TCR beta chain sequence along with its context. This specimen belongs to a study of human T cells and chemical hapten exposure. Indicated time point: pre-sensitization, week 0. Treatment meaning: therapeutic diphenylcyclopropenone sensitization with weekly scalp DPC. Unseparated into fractions, whole blood served as the source from which total RNA was extracted. The CDR3 covers 16 residues. Germline V gene sequence: CDR1 SGHDT, CDR2 YYEEEE. Unmatched junction bases numbered 3, after V lost 2 bases and J lost 5 bases. Authors' processing steps: A per-sample median of about 100,000 TCRs was observed, with counts ranging from roughly 20,000 to 750,000. TCRdb independently ran MiXCR on the RACE reads; one entry per CDR3 protein. Here the V and J calls rest on TCRdb's processing, not on the authors' analysis. This sample yields 300,000 to 400,000 distinct CDR3 sequences, of which about 5.1% are seen a single time; approximately 2.4% belongs to the top ten.

This TCR derives from a woman aged 45-65 years with alopecia areata. Some clones in this sample may be carry-over from other donors' samples. This sample comprised whole blood, obtained in connection with sensitization to the hapten diphenylcyclopropenone (DPC). This rearrangement joins TRBV5-6 to TRBJ2-3, with TRBD2 matching over 15 bases. Here the CDR3 reads CASSFGLAGGQDTQYF. CDR3 coding DNA: TGTGCCAGCAGCTTCGGACTAGCGGGGGGGCAAGATACGCAGTATTTT.